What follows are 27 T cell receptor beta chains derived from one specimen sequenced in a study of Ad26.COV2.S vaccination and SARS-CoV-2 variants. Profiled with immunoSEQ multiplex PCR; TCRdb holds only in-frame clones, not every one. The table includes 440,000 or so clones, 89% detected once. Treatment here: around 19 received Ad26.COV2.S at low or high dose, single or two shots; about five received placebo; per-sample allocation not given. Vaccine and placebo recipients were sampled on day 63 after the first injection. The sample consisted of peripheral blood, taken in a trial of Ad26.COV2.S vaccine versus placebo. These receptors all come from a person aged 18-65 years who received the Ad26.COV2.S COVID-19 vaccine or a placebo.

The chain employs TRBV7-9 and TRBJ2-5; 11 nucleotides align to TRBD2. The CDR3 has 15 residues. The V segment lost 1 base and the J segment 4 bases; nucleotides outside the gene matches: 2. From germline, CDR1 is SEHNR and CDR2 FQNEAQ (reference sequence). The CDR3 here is CASSLVLAGAETQYF. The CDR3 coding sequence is TGTGCCAGCAGCTTAGTACTAGCGGGAGCAGAGACCCAGTACTTC.

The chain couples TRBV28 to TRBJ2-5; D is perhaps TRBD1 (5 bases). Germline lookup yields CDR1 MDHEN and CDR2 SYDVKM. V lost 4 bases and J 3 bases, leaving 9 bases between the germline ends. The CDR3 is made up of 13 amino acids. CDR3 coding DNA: TGTGCCAGCAGTTCATTCAGGGAAGAGACCCAGTACTTC. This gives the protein CASSSFREETQYF.

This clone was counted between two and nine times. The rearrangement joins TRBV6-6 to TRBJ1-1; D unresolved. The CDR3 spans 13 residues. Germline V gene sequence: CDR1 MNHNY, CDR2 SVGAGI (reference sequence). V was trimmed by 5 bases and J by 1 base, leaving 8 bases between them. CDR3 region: CASSIAQNTEAFF. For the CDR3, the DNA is TGTGCCAGCAGTATAGCGCAGAACACTGAAGCTTTCTTT.

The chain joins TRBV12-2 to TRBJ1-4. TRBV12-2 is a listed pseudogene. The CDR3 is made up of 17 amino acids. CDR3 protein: CASRLVPLGGATEKLFF. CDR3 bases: TGTGCAAGTCGCTTAGTCCCCTTGGGGGGGGCGACGGAAAAACTGTTTTTT.

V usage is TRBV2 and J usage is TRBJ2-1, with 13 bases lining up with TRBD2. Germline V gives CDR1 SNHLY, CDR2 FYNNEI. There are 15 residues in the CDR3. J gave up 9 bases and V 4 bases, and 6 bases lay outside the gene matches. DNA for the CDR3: TGTGCCAGCAGTGGGACTAGCGGGAGCTATAGTGAGCAGTTCTTC. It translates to CASSGTSGSYSEQFF.

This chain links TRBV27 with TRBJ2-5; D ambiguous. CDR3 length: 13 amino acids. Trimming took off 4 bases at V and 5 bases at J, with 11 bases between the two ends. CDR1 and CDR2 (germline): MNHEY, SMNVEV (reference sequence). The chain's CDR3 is CASSSTAWETQYF. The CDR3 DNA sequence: TGTGCCAGCAGTTCGACCGCCTGGGAGACCCAGTACTTC.

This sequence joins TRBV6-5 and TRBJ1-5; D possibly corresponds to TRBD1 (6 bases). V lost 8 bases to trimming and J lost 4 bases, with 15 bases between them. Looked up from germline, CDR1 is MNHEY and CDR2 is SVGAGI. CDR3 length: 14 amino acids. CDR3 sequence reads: CASSGNRDNQPQHF. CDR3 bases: TGTGCCAGCTCCGGAAACAGGGATAATCAGCCCCAGCATTTT.

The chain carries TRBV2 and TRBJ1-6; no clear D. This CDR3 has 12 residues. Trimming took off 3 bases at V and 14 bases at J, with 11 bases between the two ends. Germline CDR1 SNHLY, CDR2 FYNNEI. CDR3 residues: CASSDRSVSLHF. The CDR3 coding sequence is TGTGCCAGCAGTGACAGGTCGGTGTCCCTCCACTTT.

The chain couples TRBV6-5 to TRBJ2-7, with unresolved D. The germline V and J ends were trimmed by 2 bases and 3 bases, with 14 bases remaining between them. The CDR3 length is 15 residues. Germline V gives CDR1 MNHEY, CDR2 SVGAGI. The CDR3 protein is CASSYNQEKFYEQYF. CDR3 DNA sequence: TGTGCCAGCAGTTACAATCAAGAGAAATTCTACGAGCAGTACTTC.

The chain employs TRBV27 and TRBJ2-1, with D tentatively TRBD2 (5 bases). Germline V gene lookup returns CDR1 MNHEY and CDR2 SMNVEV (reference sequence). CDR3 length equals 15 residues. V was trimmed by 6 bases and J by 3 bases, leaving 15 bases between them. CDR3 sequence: CASRRDLGLYNEQFF. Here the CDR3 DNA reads TGTGCCAGCAGGCGAGACCTCGGACTCTACAATGAGCAGTTCTTC.

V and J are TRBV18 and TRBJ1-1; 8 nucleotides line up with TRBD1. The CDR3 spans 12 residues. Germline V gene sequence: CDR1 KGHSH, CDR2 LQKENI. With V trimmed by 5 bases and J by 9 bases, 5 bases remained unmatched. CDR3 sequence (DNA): TGTGCCAGCTCAGCGACAGGGGATAAAGCTTTCTTT. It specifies CASSATGDKAFF.

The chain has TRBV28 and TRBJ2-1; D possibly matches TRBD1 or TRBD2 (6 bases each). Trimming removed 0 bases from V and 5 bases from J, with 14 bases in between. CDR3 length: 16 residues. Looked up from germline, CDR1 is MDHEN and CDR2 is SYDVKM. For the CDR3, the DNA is TGTGCCAGCAGTTTATGGCCCGCGAGGGGGGACAATGAGCAGTTCTTC. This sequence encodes CASSLWPARGDNEQFF.

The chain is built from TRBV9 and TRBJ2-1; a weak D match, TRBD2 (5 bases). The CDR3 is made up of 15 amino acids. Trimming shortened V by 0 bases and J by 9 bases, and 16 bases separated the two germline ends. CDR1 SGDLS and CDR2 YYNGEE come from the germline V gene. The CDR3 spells CASSVAGRRSGEQFF. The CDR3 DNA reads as TGTGCCAGCAGCGTAGCGGGCAGGCGGAGCGGTGAGCAGTTCTTC.

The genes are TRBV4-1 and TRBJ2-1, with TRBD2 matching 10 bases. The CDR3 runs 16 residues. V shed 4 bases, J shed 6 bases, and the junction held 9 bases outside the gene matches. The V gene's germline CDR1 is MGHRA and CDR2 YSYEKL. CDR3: CASSPVPSGGRNEQFF. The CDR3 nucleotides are TGCGCCAGCAGCCCGGTGCCTAGCGGGGGTCGCAATGAGCAGTTCTTC.

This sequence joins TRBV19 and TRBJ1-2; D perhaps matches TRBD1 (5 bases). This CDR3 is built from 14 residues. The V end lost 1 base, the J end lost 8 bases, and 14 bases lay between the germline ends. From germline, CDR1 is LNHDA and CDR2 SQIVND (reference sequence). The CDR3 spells CASSIVWPEGGYTF. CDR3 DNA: TGTGCCAGTAGTATAGTGTGGCCGGAGGGGGGCTACACCTTC.

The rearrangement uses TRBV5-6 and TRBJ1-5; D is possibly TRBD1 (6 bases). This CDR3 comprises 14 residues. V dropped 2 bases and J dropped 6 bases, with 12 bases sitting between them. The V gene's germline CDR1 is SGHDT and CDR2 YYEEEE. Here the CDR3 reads CASSFGRGGQPQHF. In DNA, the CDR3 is TGTGCCAGCAGCTTTGGCAGGGGCGGTCAGCCCCAGCATTTT.

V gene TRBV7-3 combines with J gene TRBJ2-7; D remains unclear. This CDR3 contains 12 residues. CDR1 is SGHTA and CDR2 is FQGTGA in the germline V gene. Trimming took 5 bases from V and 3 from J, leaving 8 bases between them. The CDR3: CASSPDGYEQYF. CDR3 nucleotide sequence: TGTGCCAGCAGCCCCGACGGCTACGAGCAGTACTTC.

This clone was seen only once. The CDR3 coding sequence is TGCGCCAGCAGACCATCAGGGGAGACTAACTATGGCTACACCTTC. As protein: CASRPSGETNYGYTF. The chain carries TRBV5-1 and TRBJ1-2, with D perhaps TRBD1 (6 bases). The CDR3 has 15 amino acids. Trimming left V 5 bases short and J 0 bases short, with 14 bases between. In germline, CDR1 is SGHRS, CDR2 YFSETQ.

The DNA for the CDR3 is TGTGCCAGCAGACCCGGACAGGGGCCATCGGCAGATACGCAGTATTTT. Translating gives CASRPGQGPSADTQYF. The V and J genes are TRBV7-6 and TRBJ2-3; 9 bases map to TRBD1. The CDR3 spans 16 residues. Germline V gene data show CDR1 as SGHVS and CDR2 as FNYEAQ. The V and J ends lost 6 bases and 4 bases, in that order; junction bases with no gene match: 11. The full variable domain, in which reference TRBV7-6 and TRBJ2-3 provide the parts outside the CDR3, is GAGVSQSPRYKVTKRGQDVALRCDPISGHVSLYWYRQALGQGPEFLTYFNYEAQQDKSGLPNDRFSAERPEGSISTLTIQRTEQRDSAMYRCASRPGQGPSADTQYFGPGTRLTVL.

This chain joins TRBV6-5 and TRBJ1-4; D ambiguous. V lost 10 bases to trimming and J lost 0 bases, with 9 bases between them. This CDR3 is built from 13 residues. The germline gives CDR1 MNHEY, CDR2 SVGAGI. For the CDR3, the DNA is TGTGCCACGGGATTTGCAACTAATGAAAAACTGTTTTTT. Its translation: CATGFATNEKLFF.

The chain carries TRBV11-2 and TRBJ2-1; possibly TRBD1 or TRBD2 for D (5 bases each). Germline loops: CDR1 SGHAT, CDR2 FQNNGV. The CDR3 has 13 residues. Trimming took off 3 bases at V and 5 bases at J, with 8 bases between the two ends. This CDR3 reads CASSFEGNNEQFF. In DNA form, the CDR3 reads TGTGCCAGCAGCTTTGAGGGGAACAATGAGCAGTTCTTC.

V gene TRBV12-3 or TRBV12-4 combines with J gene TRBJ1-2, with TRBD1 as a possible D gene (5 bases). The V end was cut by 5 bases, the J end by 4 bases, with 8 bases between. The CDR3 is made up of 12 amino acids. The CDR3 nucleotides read TGTGCCAGCAGTCTCCAGGGCTATGGCTACACCTTC. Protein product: CASSLQGYGYTF.

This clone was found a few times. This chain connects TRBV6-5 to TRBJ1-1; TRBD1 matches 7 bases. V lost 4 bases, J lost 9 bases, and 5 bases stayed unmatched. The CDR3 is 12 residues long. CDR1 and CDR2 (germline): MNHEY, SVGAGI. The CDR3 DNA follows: TGTGCCAGCAGTTTACAACAGGGGAAAGCTTTCTTT. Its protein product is CASSLQQGKAFF.

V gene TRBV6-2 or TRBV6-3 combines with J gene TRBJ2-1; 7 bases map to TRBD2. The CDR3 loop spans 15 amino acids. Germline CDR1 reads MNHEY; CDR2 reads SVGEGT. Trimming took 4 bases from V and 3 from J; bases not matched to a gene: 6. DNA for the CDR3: TGTGCCAGCAGTTTAACGGCGGGAGACTACAATGAGCAGTTCTTC. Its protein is CASSLTAGDYNEQFF.

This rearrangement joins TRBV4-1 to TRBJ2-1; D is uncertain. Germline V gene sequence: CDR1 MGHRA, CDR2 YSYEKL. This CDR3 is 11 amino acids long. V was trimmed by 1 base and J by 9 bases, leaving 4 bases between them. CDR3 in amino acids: CASSQAAEQFF. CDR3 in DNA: TGCGCCAGCAGCCAAGCCGCTGAGCAGTTCTTC.

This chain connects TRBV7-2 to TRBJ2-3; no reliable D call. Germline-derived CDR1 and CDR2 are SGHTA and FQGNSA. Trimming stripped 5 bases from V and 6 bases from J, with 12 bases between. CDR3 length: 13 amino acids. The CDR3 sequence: CASSLIHTDTQYF. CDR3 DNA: TGTGCCAGCAGCCTCATCCACACCGATACGCAGTATTTT.

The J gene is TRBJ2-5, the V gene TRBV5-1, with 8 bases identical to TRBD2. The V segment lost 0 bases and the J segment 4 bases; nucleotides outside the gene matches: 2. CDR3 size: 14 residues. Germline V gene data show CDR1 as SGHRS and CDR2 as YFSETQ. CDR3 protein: CASSLGAGVETQYF. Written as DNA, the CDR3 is TGCGCCAGCAGCTTGGGAGCGGGAGTAGAGACCCAGTACTTC.